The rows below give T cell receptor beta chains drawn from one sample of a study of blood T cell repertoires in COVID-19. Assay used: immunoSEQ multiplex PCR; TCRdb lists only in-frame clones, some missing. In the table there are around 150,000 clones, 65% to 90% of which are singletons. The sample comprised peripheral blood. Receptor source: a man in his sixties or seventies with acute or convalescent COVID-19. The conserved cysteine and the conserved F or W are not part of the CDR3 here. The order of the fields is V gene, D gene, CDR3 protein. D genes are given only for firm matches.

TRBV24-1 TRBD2 ATSGPGSVPAGSTDTQY
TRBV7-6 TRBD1 ASSLTRDRNQPQH
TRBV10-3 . AISDFAGTGNQPQH
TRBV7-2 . ASSLGFMNTEAF
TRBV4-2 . ASSPRRQGGTGELF
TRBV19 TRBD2 ASSIGGGEGQETQY
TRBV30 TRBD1 AWSDRGGAGANVLT
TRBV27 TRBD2 ASKLLAGGDEQY
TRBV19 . ASSMGRLISYNEQF
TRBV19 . ASRGTLTVVQPQH
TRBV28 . ASSLTGFKFGQF
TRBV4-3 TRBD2 ASSQELRLAGEGETQY
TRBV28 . ASRKQGMTGNTIY